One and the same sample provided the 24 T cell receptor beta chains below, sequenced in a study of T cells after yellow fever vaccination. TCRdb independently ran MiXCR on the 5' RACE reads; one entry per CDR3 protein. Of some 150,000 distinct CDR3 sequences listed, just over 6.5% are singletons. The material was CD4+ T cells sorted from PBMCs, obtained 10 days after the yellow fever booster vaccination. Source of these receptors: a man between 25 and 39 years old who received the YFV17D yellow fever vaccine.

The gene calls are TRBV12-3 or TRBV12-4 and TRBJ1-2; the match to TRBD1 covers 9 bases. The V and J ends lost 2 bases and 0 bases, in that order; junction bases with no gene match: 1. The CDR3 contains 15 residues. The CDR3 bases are TGTGCCAGCAGTTTAACAGGGGGCGCTAACTATGGCTACACCTTC. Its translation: CASSLTGGANYGYTF.

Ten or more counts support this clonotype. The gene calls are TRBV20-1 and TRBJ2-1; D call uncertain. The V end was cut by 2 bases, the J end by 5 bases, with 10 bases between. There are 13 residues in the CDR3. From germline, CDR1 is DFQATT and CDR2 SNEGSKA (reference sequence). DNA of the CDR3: TGCAGTGCTAGAACACCGGCTAACAATGAGCAGTTCTTC. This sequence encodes CSARTPANNEQFF.

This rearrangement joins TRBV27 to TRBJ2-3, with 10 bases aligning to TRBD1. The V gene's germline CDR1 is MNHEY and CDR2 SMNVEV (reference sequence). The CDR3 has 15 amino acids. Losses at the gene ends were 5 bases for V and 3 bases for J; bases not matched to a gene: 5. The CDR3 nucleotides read TGTGCCAGCAGTCTTGACAGGGGGCTGACAGATACGCAGTATTTT. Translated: CASSLDRGLTDTQYF.

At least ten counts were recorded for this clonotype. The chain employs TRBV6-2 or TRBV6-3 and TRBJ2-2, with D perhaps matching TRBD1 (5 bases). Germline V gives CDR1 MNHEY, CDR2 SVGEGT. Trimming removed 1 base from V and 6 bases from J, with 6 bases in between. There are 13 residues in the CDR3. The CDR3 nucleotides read TGTGCCAGCAGTTACTACAGGTCCGGGGAGCTGTTTTTT. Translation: CASSYYRSGELFF.

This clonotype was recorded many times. The CDR3 sequence is CSAGVETQYF. CDR3 coding DNA: TGCAGTGCTGGAGTGGAGACCCAGTACTTC. This chain connects TRBV20-1 to TRBJ2-5; no firm D call. V was trimmed by 5 bases and J by 5 bases, leaving 6 bases between them. The germline CDR1 and CDR2 sequences are DFQATT and SNEGSKA (reference sequence). This CDR3 is built from 10 residues.

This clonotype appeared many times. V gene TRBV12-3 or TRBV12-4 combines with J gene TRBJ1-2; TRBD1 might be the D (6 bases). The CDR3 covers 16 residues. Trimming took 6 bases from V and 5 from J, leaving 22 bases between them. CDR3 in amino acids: CASRLHRDTGVYGYTF. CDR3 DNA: TGTGCCAGCAGATTACACCGGGACACAGGAGTATATGGCTACACCTTC.

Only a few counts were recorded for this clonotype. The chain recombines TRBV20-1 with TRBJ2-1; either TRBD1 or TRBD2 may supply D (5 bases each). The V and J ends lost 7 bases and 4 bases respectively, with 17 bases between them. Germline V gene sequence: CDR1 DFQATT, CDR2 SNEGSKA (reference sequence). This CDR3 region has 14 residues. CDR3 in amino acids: CSGSGTFQYNEQFF. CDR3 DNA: TGCAGTGGCTCCGGGACCTTTCAATACAATGAGCAGTTCTTC.

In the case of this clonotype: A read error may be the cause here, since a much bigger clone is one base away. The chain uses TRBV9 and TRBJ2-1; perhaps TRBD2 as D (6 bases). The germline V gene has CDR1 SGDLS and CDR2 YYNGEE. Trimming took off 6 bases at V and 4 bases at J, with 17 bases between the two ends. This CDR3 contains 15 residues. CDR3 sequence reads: CASTPTIGGYNEQFF. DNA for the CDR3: TGTGCCAGCACCCCAACTATCGGGGGTTACAATGAGCAGTTCTTC.

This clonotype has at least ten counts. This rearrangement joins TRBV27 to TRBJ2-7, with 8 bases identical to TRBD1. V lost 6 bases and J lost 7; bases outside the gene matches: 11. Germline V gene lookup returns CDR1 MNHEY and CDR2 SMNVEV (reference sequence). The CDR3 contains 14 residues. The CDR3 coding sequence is TGTGCCAGCAGACCATCGGACAGGGTGAGGGAGCAGTACTTC. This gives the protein CASRPSDRVREQYF.

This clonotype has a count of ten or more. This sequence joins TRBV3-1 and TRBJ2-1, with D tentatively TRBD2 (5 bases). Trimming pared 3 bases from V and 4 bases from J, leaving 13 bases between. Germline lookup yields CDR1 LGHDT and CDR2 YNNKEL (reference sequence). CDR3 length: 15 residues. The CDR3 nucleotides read TGTGCCAGCAGCCAGCCAACTAGAAAGTACAATGAGCAGTTCTTC. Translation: CASSQPTRKYNEQFF.

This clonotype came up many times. CDR3 sequence (DNA): TGCAGTGCCGCGGAGCTAAACGAGCAGTACTTC. Amino acids: CSAAELNEQYF. The V gene is TRBV20-1, the J gene TRBJ2-7; the D is unclear. This CDR3 is built from 11 residues. V lost 6 bases, J lost 5 bases, and 11 bases lay in between. Germline V CDR1 and CDR2: DFQATT, SNEGSKA (reference sequence).

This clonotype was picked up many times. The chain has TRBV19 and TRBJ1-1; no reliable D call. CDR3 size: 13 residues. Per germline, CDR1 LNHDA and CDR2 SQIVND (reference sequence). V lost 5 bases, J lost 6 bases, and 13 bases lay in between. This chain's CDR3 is CASSVLTPPEAFF. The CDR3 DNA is TGTGCCAGTAGTGTACTCACACCCCCTGAAGCTTTCTTT.

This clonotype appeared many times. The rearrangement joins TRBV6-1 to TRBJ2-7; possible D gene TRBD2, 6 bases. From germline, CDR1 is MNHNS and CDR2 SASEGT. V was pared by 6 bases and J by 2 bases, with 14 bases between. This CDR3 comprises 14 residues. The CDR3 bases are TGTGCCAGCAGCCCCACCGGGGGACCCTACGAGCAGTACTTC. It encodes CASSPTGGPYEQYF.

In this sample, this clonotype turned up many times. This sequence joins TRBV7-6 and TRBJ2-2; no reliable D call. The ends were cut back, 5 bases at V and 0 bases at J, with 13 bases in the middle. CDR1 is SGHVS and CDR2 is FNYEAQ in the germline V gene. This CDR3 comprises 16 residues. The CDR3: CASSGQIPSNTGELFF. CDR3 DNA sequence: TGTGCCAGCAGCGGGCAGATACCCTCGAACACCGGGGAGCTGTTTTTT.

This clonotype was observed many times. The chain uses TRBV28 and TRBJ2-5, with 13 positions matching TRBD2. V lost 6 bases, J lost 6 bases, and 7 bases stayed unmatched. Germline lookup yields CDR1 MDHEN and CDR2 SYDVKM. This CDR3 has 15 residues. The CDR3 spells CASRTGLAGEKTQYF. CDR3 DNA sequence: TGTGCCAGCAGGACCGGACTAGCGGGAGAGAAGACCCAGTACTTC.

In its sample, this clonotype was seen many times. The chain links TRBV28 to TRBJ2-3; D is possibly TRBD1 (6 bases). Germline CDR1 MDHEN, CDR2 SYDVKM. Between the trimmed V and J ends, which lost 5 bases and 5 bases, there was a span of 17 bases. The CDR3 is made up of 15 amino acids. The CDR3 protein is CASSPGERWRDTQYF. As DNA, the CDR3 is TGTGCCAGCAGTCCAGGGGAAAGGTGGCGAGATACGCAGTATTTT.

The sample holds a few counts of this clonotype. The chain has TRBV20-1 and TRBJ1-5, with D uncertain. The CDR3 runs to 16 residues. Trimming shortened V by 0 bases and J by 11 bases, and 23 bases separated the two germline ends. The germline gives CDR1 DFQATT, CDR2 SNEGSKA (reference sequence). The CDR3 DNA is TGCAGTGCTAGAGATAGAACACACGGCGTTGGTTTTTCCCAGCATTTT. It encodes CSARDRTHGVGFSQHF.

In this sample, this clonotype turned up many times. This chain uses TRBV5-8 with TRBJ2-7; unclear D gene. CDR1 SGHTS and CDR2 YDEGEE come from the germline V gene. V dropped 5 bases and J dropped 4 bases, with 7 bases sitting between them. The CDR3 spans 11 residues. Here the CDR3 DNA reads TGTGCCAGCAGTGACTTGTACGAGCAGTACTTC. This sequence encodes CASSDLYEQYF.

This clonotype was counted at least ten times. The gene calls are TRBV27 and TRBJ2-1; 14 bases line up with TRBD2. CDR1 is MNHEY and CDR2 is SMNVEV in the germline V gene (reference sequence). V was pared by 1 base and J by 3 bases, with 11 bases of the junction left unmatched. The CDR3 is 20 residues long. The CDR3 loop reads CASSLWAATSGRDNYNEQFF. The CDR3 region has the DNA TGTGCCAGCAGTTTATGGGCAGCGACTAGCGGGAGGGATAACTACAATGAGCAGTTCTTC.

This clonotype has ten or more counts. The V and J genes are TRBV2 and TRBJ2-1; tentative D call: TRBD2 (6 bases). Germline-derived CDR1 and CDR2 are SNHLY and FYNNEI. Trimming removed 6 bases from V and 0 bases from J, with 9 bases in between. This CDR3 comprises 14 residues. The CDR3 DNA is TGTGCCAGCAGACGCGGGAACTCCTACAATGAGCAGTTCTTC. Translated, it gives CASRRGNSYNEQFF.

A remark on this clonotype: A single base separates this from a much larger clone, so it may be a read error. CDR3 amino acids: CARSRYMSPYEQYF. In DNA form, the CDR3 reads TGTGCCAGAAGCCGGTATATGTCCCCCTACGAGCAGTACTTC. The chain couples TRBV7-3 to TRBJ2-7; unclear D gene. V was clipped by 9 bases and J by 2 bases, with 17 bases between them. CDR1 and CDR2 from the germline V gene are SGHTA and FQGTGA. The CDR3 runs 14 residues.

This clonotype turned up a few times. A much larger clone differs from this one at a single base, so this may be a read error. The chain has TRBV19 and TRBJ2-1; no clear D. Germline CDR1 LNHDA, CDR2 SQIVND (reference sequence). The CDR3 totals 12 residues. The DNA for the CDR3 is TGTGCCAGTACTATAGATCGCGATGAGCAGTTCTTC. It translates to CASTIDRDEQFF.

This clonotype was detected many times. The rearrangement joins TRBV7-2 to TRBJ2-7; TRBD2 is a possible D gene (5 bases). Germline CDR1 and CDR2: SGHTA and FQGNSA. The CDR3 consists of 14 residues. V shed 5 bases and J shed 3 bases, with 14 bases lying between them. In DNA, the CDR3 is TGTGCCAGCAGCGAAATGGACTCCATCTACGAGCAGTACTTC. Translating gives CASSEMDSIYEQYF.

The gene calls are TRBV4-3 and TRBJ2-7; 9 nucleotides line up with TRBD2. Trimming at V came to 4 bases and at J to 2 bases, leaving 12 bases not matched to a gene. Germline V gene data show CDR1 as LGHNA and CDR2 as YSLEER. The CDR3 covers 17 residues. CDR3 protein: CASSPALGLAYAYEQYF. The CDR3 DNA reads TGCGCCAGCAGCCCCGCCCTAGGACTAGCGTACGCCTACGAGCAGTACTTC.